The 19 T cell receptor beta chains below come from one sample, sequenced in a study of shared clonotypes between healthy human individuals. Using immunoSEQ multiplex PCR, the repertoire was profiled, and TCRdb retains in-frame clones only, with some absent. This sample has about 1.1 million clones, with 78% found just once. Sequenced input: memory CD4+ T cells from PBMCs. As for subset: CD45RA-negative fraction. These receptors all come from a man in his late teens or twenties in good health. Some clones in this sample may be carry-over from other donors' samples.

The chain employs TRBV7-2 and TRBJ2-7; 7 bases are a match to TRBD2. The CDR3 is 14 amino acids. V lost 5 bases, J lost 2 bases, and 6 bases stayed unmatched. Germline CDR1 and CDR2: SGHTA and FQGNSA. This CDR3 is CASSTRETAYEQYF. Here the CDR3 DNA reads TGTGCCAGCAGCACGCGGGAGACAGCCTACGAGCAGTACTTC. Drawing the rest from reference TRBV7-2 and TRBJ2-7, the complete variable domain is GAGVSQSPSNKVTEKGKDVELRCDPISGHTALYWYRQSLGQGLEFLIYFQGNSAPDKSGLPSDRFSAERTGGSVSTLTIQRTQQEDSAVYLCASSTRETAYEQYFGPGTRLTVT.

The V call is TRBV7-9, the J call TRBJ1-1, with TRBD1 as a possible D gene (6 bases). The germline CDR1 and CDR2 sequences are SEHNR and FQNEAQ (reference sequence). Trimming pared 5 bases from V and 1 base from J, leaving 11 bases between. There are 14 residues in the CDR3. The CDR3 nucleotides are TGTGCCAGCAGCGCCCGGGACAAGAACACTGAAGCTTTCTTT. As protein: CASSARDKNTEAFF.

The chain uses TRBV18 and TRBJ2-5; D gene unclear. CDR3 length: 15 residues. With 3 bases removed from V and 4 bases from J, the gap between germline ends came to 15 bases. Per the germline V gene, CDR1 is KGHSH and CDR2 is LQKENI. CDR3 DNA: TGTGCCAGCTCACCCTCTAATCCCACCGGAGAGACCCAGTACTTC. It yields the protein CASSPSNPTGETQYF.

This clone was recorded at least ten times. The CDR3, as DNA: TGCAGCGTTGAAGAGACCGGGAGTCCATATGAGCAGTTCTTC. Its protein product is CSVEETGSPYEQFF. This chain links TRBV29-1 with TRBJ2-1, with a tentative D call TRBD2 (6 bases). The CDR3 length is 14 residues. Germline lookup yields CDR1 SQVTM and CDR2 ANQGSEA. With 0 bases removed from V and 8 bases from J, the gap between germline ends came to 14 bases.

CDR3 sequence reads: CASSPGGGRAGNEQFF. CDR3 sequence (DNA): TGTGCCAGCAGCCCCGGGGGCGGGAGGGCCGGGAATGAGCAGTTCTTC. The chain uses TRBV7-3 and TRBJ2-1; TRBD2 matches at 9 bases. This CDR3 spans 16 amino acids. Germline V gives CDR1 SGHTA, CDR2 FQGTGA. Germline trimming cut 5 bases from V and 7 bases from J; bases unmatched to any gene: 12.

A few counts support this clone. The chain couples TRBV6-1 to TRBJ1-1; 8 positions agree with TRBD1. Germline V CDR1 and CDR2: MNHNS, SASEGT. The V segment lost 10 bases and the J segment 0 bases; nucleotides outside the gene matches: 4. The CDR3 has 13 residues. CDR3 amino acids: CANRQGMNTEAFF. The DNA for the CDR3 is TGTGCCAACCGACAGGGGATGAACACTGAAGCTTTCTTT.

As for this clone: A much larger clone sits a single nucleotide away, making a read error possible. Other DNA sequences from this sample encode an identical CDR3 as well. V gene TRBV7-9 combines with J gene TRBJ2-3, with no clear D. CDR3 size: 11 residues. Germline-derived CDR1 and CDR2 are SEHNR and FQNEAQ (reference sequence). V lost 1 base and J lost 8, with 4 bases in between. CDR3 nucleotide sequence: TGTGCCAGCAGCTTAGAAGGTACGCAGTATTTT. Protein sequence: CASSLEGTQYF.

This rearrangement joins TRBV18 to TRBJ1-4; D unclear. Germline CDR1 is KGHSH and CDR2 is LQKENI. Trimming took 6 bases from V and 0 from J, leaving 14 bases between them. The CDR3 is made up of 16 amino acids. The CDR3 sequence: CASSPLNSATNEKLFF. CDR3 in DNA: TGTGCCAGCTCGCCGCTCAACAGTGCAACTAATGAAAAACTGTTTTTT.

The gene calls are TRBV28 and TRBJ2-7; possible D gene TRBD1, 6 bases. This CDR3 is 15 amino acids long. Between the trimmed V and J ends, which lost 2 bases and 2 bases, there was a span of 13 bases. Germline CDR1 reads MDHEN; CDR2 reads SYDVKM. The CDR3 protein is CASSLRAGATYEQYF. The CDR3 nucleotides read TGTGCCAGCAGTTTAAGGGCAGGGGCAACCTACGAGCAGTACTTC.

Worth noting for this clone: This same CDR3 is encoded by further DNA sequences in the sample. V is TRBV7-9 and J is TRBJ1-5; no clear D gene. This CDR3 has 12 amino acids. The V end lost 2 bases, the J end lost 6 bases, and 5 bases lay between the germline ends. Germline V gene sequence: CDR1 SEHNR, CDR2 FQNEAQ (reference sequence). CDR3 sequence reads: CASSLLGQPQHF. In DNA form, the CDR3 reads TGTGCCAGCAGCTTATTAGGTCAGCCCCAGCATTTT.

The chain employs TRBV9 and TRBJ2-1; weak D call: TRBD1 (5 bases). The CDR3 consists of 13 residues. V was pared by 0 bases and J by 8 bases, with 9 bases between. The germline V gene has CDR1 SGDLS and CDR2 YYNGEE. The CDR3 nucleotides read TGTGCCAGCAGCGTAGGGCAGGGCGATGAGCAGTTCTTC. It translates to CASSVGQGDEQFF.

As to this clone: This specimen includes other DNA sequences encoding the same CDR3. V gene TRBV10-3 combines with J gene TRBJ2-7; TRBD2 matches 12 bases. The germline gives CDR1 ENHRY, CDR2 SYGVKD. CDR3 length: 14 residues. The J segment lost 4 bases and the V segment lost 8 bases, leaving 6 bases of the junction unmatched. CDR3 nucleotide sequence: TGTGCCATCTCGGAGGGGACTAGCGGGTACGAGCAGTACTTC. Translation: CAISEGTSGYEQYF.

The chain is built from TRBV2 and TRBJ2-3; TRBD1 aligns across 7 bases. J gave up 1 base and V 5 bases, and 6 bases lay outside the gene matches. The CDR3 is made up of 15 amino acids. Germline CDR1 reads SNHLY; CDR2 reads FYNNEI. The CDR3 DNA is TGTGCCAGCAGTAGCTACAGGGGAGGCACAGATACGCAGTATTTT. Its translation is CASSSYRGGTDTQYF.

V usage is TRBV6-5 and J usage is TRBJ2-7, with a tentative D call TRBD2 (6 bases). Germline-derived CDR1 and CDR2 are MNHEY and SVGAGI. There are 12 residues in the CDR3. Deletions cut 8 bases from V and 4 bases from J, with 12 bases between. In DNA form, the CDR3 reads TGTGCCAGCCGTTCCGCGGGATACGAGCAGTACTTC. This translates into CASRSAGYEQYF.

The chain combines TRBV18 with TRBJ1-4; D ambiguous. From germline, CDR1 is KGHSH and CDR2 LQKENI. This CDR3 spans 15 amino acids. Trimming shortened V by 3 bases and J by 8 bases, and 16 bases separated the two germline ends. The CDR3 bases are TGTGCCAGCTCACCGACCAGGATTCTGGAGGAAAAACTGTTTTTT. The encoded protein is CASSPTRILEEKLFF.

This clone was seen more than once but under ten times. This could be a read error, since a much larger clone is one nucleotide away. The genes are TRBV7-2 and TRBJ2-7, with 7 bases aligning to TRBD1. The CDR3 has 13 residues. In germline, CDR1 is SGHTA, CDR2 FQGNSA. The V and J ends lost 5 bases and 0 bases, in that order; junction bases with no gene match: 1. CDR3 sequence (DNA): TGTGCCAGCAGCAGGGACAGCTCCTACGAGCAGTACTTC. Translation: CASSRDSSYEQYF. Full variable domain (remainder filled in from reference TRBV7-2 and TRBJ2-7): GAGVSQSPSNKVTEKGKDVELRCDPISGHTALYWYRQSLGQGLEFLIYFQGNSAPDKSGLPSDRFSAERTGGSVSTLTIQRTQQEDSAVYLCASSRDSSYEQYFGPGTRLTVT.

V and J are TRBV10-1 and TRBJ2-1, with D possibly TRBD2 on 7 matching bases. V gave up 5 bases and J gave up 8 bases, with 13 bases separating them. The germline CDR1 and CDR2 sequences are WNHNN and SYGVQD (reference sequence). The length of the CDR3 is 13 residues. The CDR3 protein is CASSPGGGHEQFF. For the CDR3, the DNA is TGCGCCAGCAGTCCCGGCGGGGGCCATGAGCAGTTCTTC.

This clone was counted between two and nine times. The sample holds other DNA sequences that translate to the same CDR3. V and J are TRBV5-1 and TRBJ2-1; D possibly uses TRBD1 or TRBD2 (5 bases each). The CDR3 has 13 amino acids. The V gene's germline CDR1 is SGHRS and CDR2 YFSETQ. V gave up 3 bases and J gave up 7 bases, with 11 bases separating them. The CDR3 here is CASSWDPGNEQFF. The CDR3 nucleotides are TGCGCCAGCAGCTGGGACCCCGGGAATGAGCAGTTCTTC.

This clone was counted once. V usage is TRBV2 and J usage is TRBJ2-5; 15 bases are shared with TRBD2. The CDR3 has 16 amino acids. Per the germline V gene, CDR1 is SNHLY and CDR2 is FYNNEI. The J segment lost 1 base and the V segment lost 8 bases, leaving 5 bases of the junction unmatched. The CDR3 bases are TGTGCCAGCTCGGGACTAGCGGGGGGAACCCAAGAGACCCAGTACTTC. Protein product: CASSGLAGGTQETQYF.